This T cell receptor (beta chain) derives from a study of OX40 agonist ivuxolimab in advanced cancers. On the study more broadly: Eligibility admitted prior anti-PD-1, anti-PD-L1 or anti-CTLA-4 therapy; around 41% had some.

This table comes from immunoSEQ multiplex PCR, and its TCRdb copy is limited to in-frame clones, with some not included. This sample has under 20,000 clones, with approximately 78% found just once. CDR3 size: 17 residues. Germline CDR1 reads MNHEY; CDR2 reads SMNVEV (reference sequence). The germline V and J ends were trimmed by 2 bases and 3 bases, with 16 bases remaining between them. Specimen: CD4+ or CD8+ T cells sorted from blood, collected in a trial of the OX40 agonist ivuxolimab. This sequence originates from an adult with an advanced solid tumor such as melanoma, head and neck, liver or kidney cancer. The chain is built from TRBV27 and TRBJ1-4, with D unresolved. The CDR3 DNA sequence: TGTGCCAGCAGTTTACGTACGAGGGCACTTTCTAATGAAAAACTGTTTTTT. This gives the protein CASSLRTRALSNEKLFF.